These 21 T cell receptor beta chains share one sample of origin, sequenced in a study of regulatory T cells in long-lasting Graves disease. Indicated time point: newly diagnosed GD, antithyroid drugs for less than 3 months. Isolated PBMC RNA provided the starting material for the TCR library. TCR beta libraries were built with iRepertoire HTBI primers and Arm-PCR of CDR3 regions. Using its own MiXCR run on the multiplex PCR reads, TCRdb lists one record per CDR3 protein. This table has 350,000 to 500,000 distinct CDR3 sequences, about 15% appearing once. The same data also went into a second study, on T cells in Graves' hyperthyroidism and ophthalmopathy.

The sample was peripheral blood mononuclear cells (PBMCs), taken at new diagnosis, from a patient treated with antithyroid drugs. These receptor sequences come from a woman between 50 and 59 years old with Graves disease.

This clonotype was detected ten times or more. J is TRBJ2-1 and V is TRBV20-1; D perhaps matches TRBD2 (6 bases). CDR1 is DFQATT, CDR2 SNEGSKA, per germline (reference sequence). Trimming stripped 5 bases from V and 4 bases from J, with 12 bases between. The CDR3 loop spans 13 amino acids. This CDR3 is CSAPTSLYNEQFF. The CDR3 nucleotides are TGCAGTGCTCCCACTAGCTTGTACAATGAGCAGTTCTTC.

This clonotype was seen a handful of times. The chain couples TRBV5-1 to TRBJ2-7; TRBD1 matches at 10 bases. Germline CDR1 SGHRS, CDR2 YFSETQ. The ends lost 9 bases at V and 6 bases at J; junction bases unmatched: 12. The CDR3 is 14 residues long. CDR3 sequence reads: CATQTGTGAFEQYF. The CDR3 DNA sequence: TGCGCCACCCAGACGGGGACAGGGGCTTTCGAGCAGTACTTC.

As regards this clonotype: The missing conserved phenylalanine or tryptophan at the end of this CDR3 makes a read error likely. The chain carries TRBV29-1 and TRBJ1-1; TRBD1 agrees at 12 bases. This CDR3 has 15 amino acids. Germline V gene data show CDR1 as SQVTM and CDR2 as ANQGSEA. J was trimmed by 6 bases and V by 4 bases; bases with no gene match: 9. The CDR3 is CSVAHPGQGAAEAFS. CDR3 coding DNA: TGCAGCGTTGCACATCCGGGACAGGGGGCGGCTGAAGCTTTCTCT.

This clonotype has at least ten counts. J is TRBJ2-1 and V is TRBV13; 10 nucleotides match TRBD2. The CDR3 consists of 16 residues. With V trimmed by 1 base and J by 6 bases, 6 bases remained unmatched. The germline CDR1 and CDR2 sequences are PRHDT and FYEKMQ (reference sequence). The CDR3 nucleotides read TGTGCCAGCAGCTTAGTCTCGCTAGCGGGAGCCAATGAGCAGTTCTTC. This codes for CASSLVSLAGANEQFF.

The chain employs TRBV3-1 and TRBJ2-7; TRBD2 agrees at 10 bases. The CDR3 is 16 residues long. Germline V gene sequence: CDR1 LGHDT, CDR2 YNNKEL (reference sequence). Trimming removed 0 bases from V and 3 bases from J; junction bases left unmatched: 5. The CDR3 region is CASSQDLAGGLYEQYF. The CDR3 DNA reads as TGTGCCAGCAGCCAAGATTTAGCGGGAGGACTCTACGAGCAGTACTTC.

This clonotype was counted ten times or more. V gene TRBV10-3 combines with J gene TRBJ2-1, with 11 bases that match TRBD2. The CDR3 is 14 residues long. Germline CDR1 is ENHRY and CDR2 is SYGVKD. The ends lost 6 bases at V and 10 bases at J; junction bases unmatched: 8. The CDR3 DNA follows: TGTGCCATCAGGCTCGATGCTAGCGGGAGGGAGCAGTTCTTC. Encoded protein: CAIRLDASGREQFF.

About this clonotype: A much larger clone differs by one base, so this may be a read error. V is TRBV2 and J is TRBJ1-6, with D unresolved. There are 14 residues in the CDR3. CDR1 is SNHLY and CDR2 is FYNNEI in the germline V gene. V lost 6 bases and J 6 bases, leaving 12 bases between the germline ends. The CDR3 here is CASRNGLGNSPLHF. The CDR3 DNA is TGTGCCAGCAGAAATGGACTGGGTAATTCACCCCTCCACTTT.

This clonotype showed up many times. The V gene is TRBV28, the J gene TRBJ1-4; TRBD1 aligns across 8 bases. Germline V gene sequence: CDR1 MDHEN, CDR2 SYDVKM. J gave up 6 bases and V 5 bases, and 14 bases lay outside the gene matches. This CDR3 is built from 17 residues. The CDR3 loop reads CASSTHLRTGTDEKLFF. The CDR3 DNA sequence: TGTGCCAGCAGTACCCATCTCCGGACAGGGACGGATGAAAAACTGTTTTTT.

This clonotype was observed a handful of times. The chain links TRBV5-1 to TRBJ1-4; 9 bases map to TRBD1. This CDR3 is built from 15 residues. From germline, CDR1 is SGHRS and CDR2 YFSETQ. J lost 6 bases, V lost 4 bases, and 7 bases had no gene match. CDR3 residues: CASSPTTGGDEKLFF. CDR3 sequence (DNA): TGCGCCAGCAGCCCGACGACAGGGGGGGATGAAAAACTGTTTTTT.

To note about this clonotype: A much larger clonotype is one base distant, so this may be a read error. This rearrangement joins TRBV28 to TRBJ2-4; D might be TRBD1 or TRBD2, each matching 7 bases. The CDR3 is 14 amino acids. Germline V gene lookup returns CDR1 MDHEN and CDR2 SYDVKM. This chain's CDR3 is CASSLQGGENIQCF. CDR3 in DNA: TGTGCCAGCAGTTTACAGGGGGGGGAAAACATTCAGTGCTTC.

This clonotype appeared a few times. V is TRBV9 and J is TRBJ2-5; possible D gene TRBD2, 6 bases. Germline CDR1 is SGDLS and CDR2 is YYNGEE. This CDR3 region has 14 residues. V lost 3 bases to trimming and J lost 5 bases, with 14 bases between them. CDR3 DNA sequence: TGTGCCAGCAGCGCCGGGAGCCCTATTGAGACCCAGTACTTC. Translation: CASSAGSPIETQYF.

The J gene is TRBJ1-2, the V gene TRBV2, with no clear D. CDR1 is SNHLY, CDR2 FYNNEI, per germline. The CDR3 spans 11 residues. The V end was cut by 0 bases, the J end by 8 bases, with 4 bases between. The CDR3 DNA reads as TGTGCCAGCAGTGAAGCGGGAGGCTACACCTTC. The encoded protein is CASSEAGGYTF.

V and J are TRBV29-1 and TRBJ2-7, with TRBD1 matching over 10 bases. V lost 6 bases, J lost 7 bases, and 6 bases stayed unmatched. There are 12 residues in the CDR3. Germline V gene data show CDR1 as SQVTM and CDR2 as ANQGSEA. The CDR3 loop is CSVRDRGGEQYF. The CDR3 region has the DNA TGCAGCGTCCGGGACAGGGGTGGGGAGCAGTACTTC.

This clonotype has at least ten counts. This sequence joins TRBV2 and TRBJ1-3; D remains ambiguous. The length of the CDR3 is 12 residues. Trimming removed 2 bases from V and 7 bases from J, with 6 bases in between. Germline assignment: CDR1 SNHLY and CDR2 FYNNEI. CDR3 nucleotides: TGTGCCAGCAGTGAACAGTCGAACACCATATATTTT. This gives the protein CASSEQSNTIYF. Full variable domain (remainder filled in from reference TRBV2 and TRBJ1-3): EPEVTQTPSHQVTQMGQEVILRCVPISNHLYFYWYRQILGQKVEFLVSFYNNEISEKSEIFDDQFSVERPDGSNFTLKIRSTKLEDSAMYFCASSEQSNTIYFGEGSWLTVV.

In this sample, this clonotype turned up many times. The chain links TRBV6-5 to TRBJ1-5; 9 bases map to TRBD1. The CDR3 is 15 amino acids. V was pared by 4 bases and J by 3 bases, with 4 bases of the junction left unmatched. Germline-derived CDR1 and CDR2 are MNHEY and SVGAGI. The CDR3 loop is CASSLDRGNNQPQHF. The CDR3, as DNA: TGTGCCAGCAGTTTAGACAGGGGGAACAATCAGCCCCAGCATTTT.

This clonotype was detected many times. The chain joins TRBV27 to TRBJ2-4; tentative D call: TRBD1 (6 bases). Trimming took off 5 bases at V and 0 bases at J, with 11 bases between the two ends. CDR1 MNHEY and CDR2 SMNVEV come from the germline V gene (reference sequence). CDR3 length equals 15 residues. The CDR3 loop reads CASSPEGVAKNIQYF. The CDR3 nucleotides are TGTGCCAGCAGTCCAGAGGGGGTAGCCAAAAACATTCAGTACTTC.

This clonotype has more than one count but fewer than ten. The rearrangement links TRBV27 to TRBJ1-1; the D is unclear. With 5 bases removed from V and 5 bases from J, the gap between germline ends came to 15 bases. Looked up from germline, CDR1 is MNHEY and CDR2 is SMNVEV (reference sequence). The CDR3 has 14 amino acids. CDR3 coding DNA: TGTGCCAGCAGTGCCCCGGCCCTGGGGACTGAAGCTTTCTTT. Encoded protein: CASSAPALGTEAFF.

This clonotype was detected a few times. The V and J genes are TRBV29-1 and TRBJ2-3; D uncertain. Trimming removed 4 bases at V and 0 bases at J, with 8 bases between. This CDR3 has 13 amino acids. Germline CDR1 reads SQVTM; CDR2 reads ANQGSEA. The DNA for the CDR3 is TGCAGCGTTGCCAGGTCTAGCACAGATACGCAGTATTTT. The encoded protein is CSVARSSTDTQYF.

Note on this clonotype: This probably arose from a read error, given a far larger clone one base away. The chain combines TRBV5-6 with TRBJ2-1, with 10 bases that match TRBD2. V shed 2 bases, J shed 13 bases, and the junction held 12 bases outside the gene matches. This CDR3 has 15 residues. Germline lookup yields CDR1 SGHDT and CDR2 YYEEEE. The CDR3 loop reads CASSFLAGVVETQFF. The CDR3 region has the DNA TGTGCCAGCAGCTTCCTAGCGGGAGTGGTAGAGACCCAGTTCTTC.

This clonotype has just a few counts. A junction boundary mismatches the germline segment, possibly from a read error. The chain is built from TRBV12-3 or TRBV12-4 and TRBJ2-1; TRBD2 agrees at 12 bases. CDR3 size: 19 residues. DNA for the CDR3: TGTGCCAGCAGTCCAGGGAGACCCTTCCTAGCGGGAGGGTACAATGGGCAGTTCTTC. Its protein is CASSPGRPFLAGGYNGQFF.

This clonotype has a count of ten or more. The chain carries TRBV28 and TRBJ2-7; possible D gene TRBD2, 5 bases. CDR1 and CDR2 from the germline V gene are MDHEN and SYDVKM. The CDR3 runs 14 residues. Trimming left V 1 base short and J 3 bases short, with 10 bases between. The CDR3: CASSLSGNRYEQYF. In DNA form, the CDR3 reads TGTGCCAGCAGTTTATCGGGGAACCGCTACGAGCAGTACTTC.